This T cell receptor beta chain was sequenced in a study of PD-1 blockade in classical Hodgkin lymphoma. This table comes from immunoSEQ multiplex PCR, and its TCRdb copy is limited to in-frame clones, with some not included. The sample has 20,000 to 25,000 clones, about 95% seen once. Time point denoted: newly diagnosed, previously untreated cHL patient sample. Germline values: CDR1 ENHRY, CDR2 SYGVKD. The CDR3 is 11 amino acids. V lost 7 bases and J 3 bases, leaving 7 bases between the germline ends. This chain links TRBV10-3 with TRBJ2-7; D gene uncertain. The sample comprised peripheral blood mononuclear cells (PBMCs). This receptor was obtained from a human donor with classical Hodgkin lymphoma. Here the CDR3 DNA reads TGTGCCATCACCGACCACTACGAGCAGTACTTC. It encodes CAITDHYEQYF.